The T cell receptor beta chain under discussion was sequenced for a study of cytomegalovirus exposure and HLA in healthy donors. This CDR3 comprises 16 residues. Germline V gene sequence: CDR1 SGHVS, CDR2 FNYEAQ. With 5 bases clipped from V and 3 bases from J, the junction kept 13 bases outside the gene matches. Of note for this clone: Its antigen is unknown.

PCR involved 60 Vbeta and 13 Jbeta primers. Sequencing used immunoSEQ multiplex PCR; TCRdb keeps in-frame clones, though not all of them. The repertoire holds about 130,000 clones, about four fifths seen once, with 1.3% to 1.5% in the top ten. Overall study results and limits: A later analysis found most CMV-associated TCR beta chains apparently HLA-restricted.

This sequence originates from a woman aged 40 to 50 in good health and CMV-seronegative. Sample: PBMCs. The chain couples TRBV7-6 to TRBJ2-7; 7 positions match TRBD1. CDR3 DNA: TGTGCCAGCAGCCCTTTGCTGGTGACAGGGTACTACGAGCAGTACTTC. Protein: CASSPLLVTGYYEQYF.